This is a list of T cell receptor beta chains from one sample in a study of OX40 agonist ivuxolimab in advanced cancers. Sequencing was performed with immunoSEQ multiplex PCR; in TCRdb, only in-frame clones are kept and a portion is missing. In the table there are around 49,000 clones, roughly 80% of which are singletons. This specimen was CD4+ or CD8+ T cells sorted from blood, taken in a trial of the OX40 agonist ivuxolimab. Receptors were obtained from an adult with an advanced solid tumor such as melanoma, head and neck, liver or kidney cancer. The CDR3 runs from the conserved cysteine through the conserved F or W. The D gene is left open where the match is weak. Rows may omit the clone size; those that give it use once, few, many or a size class.

J gene	D gene	V gene	clone size	CDR3 DNA	CDR3 protein
TRBJ2-1	-	TRBV27	few	TGTGCCAGCAGTTTGAAATTCGGTTTCAGTTCGAACAATGAGCAGTTCTTC	CASSLKFGFSSNNEQFF
TRBJ2-7	-	TRBV27	-	TGTGCCAGCAGTAACCGGGCTCCGAGGACCTACGAGCAGTACTTC	CASSNRAPRTYEQYF
TRBJ2-7	-	TRBV28	-	TGTGCCAGCAGTTTATACGGGACTCTCTACGAGCAGTACTTC	CASSLYGTLYEQYF
TRBJ2-1	-	TRBV5-1	-	TGCGCCACCTCTTTGGCGGACTCCTACAATGAGCAGTTCTTC	CATSLADSYNEQFF
TRBJ2-7	TRBD2	TRBV28	once	TGTGCCAGCAGTCCCTGGGGTAACCTAGCGGGAGGGTACGAGCAGTACTTC	CASSPWGNLAGGYEQYF
TRBJ2-7	TRBD2	TRBV12-5	-	TGTGCTAGTGGTTTGGAAGCGGGAGGGCCCTACGAGCAGTACTTC	CASGLEAGGPYEQYF
TRBJ1-5	TRBD1	TRBV27	-	TGTGCCAGCAGTCCAGGGACAGCCCATCAGCCCCAGCATTTT	CASSPGTAHQPQHF
TRBJ2-5	-	TRBV7-6	-	TGTGCCAGCAGCCCCGGACTGATTCAAGAGACCCAGTACTTC	CASSPGLIQETQYF
TRBJ2-7	-	TRBV7-9	-	TGTGCCAGCAGCTTAACCTCGACACAGTACGAGCAGTACTTC	CASSLTSTQYEQYF
TRBJ1-2	TRBD1	TRBV5-1	medium-sized	TGCGCCAGCAGCTCCGGACAGGGGGCGCTTGGCTACACCTTC	CASSSGQGALGYTF
TRBJ2-7	-	TRBV11-3	-	TGTGCCAGCAGCTTGAGGGCTTACGAGCAGTACTTC	CASSLRAYEQYF
TRBJ1-4	-	TRBV7-6	-	TGTGCCAGCAGCAAGACAGCGCCTAATGAAAAACTGTTTTTT	CASSKTAPNEKLFF
TRBJ2-3	TRBD2	TRBV9	-	TGTGCCAGCAGCGTGGCTAGCGGGGGGAGCACAGATACGCAGTATTTT	CASSVASGGSTDTQYF
TRBJ2-7	-	TRBV28	-	TGTGCCAGCAGTTCCTCATCCGCTTACGAGCAGTACTTC	CASSSSSAYEQYF
TRBJ2-7	-	TRBV5-4	-	TGTGCCAGCAGCTTAAACAGCTACGAGCAGTACTTC	CASSLNSYEQYF
TRBJ1-3	TRBD1	TRBV5-5	-	TGTGCCAGCAGCTTGGCTGGGACAGGGCTTCCGACCATATATTTT	CASSLAGTGLPTIYF
TRBJ1-5	-	TRBV28	few	TGTGCCAGCAGTTTACGGGGGGCCGGGCCCCAGCATTTT	CASSLRGAGPQHF
TRBJ1-2	-	TRBV5-6	-	TGTGCCAGCACCTCAGGAGTGACAGCCTATGGCTACACCTTC	CASTSGVTAYGYTF
TRBJ2-1	-	TRBV13	-	TGTGCCAGCAGCTTACTGGGAGCCCACAATGAGCAGTTCTTC	CASSLLGAHNEQFF
TRBJ2-3	-	TRBV7-6	many	TGTGCCAGCAGCTCAGAATACGGAATTAGCACAGATACGCAGTATTTT	CASSSEYGISTDTQYF
TRBJ2-1	-	TRBV9	-	TGTGCCAGCAGCCCAATTCGAACGGGGGAGCAGTTCTTC	CASSPIRTGEQFF
TRBJ2-7	TRBD1	TRBV5-8	-	TGTGCCAGCAGCTTGATTTTTGGACAGGGGGCGCTGTCCCCCTACGAGCAGTACTTC	CASSLIFGQGALSPYEQYF
TRBJ2-1	TRBD2	TRBV19	-	TGTGCCAGTAGTATAGATCGGGAGGGGGTAGCGGGATCCTACAATGAGCAGTTCTTC	CASSIDREGVAGSYNEQFF
TRBJ2-7	TRBD2	TRBV14	-	TGTGCCAGCAGCCACGGACTAGCGGGGGGCGACGGACGCTACGAGCAGTACTTC	CASSHGLAGGDGRYEQYF
TRBJ2-7	-	TRBV4-1	-	TGCGCCAGCAGCCAAGAGGGACTCCCAGGGTACGAGCAGTACTTC	CASSQEGLPGYEQYF
TRBJ1-6	-	TRBV30	-	TGTGCCTGGAGTGTTTGGGGGACTAATTCACCCCTCCACTTT	CAWSVWGTNSPLHF
TRBJ1-1	-	TRBV2	-	TGTGCCAGCAGTACGACAGTGAACACTGAAGCTTTCTTT	CASSTTVNTEAFF
TRBJ1-5	TRBD1	TRBV11-3	-	TGTGCCAGCAGATGGACAGGGGGCAATCAGCCCCAGCATTTT	CASRWTGGNQPQHF
TRBJ2-1	TRBD2	TRBV15	-	TGTGCCACCAGCCTCGAGCGGGGGGCCTACAATGAGCAGTTCTTC	CATSLERGAYNEQFF
TRBJ2-4	TRBD1	TRBV7-9	once	TGTGCCAGCAGCTTAAAGGGACAGGGGGTAAACATTCAGTACTTC	CASSLKGQGVNIQYF
TRBJ2-2	-	TRBV5-1	-	TGCGCCAGCAGCAGGGACCCCACCGGGGAGCTGTTTTTT	CASSRDPTGELFF
TRBJ2-7	-	TRBV28	-	TGTGCCAGCAGTTTTTTTCGTCCAGCCTACGAGCAGTACTTC	CASSFFRPAYEQYF
TRBJ2-2	TRBD2	TRBV27	-	TGTGCCAGCAGTTTATCTGGGAGTGGGAGGGCTGAGGAGCTGTTTTTT	CASSLSGSGRAEELFF
TRBJ2-7	TRBD1	TRBV28	-	TGTGCCAGCAGTCCGCCGGGACAGGGGGACTACGAGCAGTACTTC	CASSPPGQGDYEQYF
TRBJ2-2	TRBD2	TRBV2	few	TGTGCCAGCAGTGGAGCGTTTAGCGGGGCAGACACCGGGGAGCTGTTTTTT	CASSGAFSGADTGELFF
TRBJ2-5	-	TRBV5-1	few	TGCGCCAGCAGCAAGGGGCCAAGAGGGGGGACCCAGTACTTC	CASSKGPRGGTQYF
TRBJ2-7	TRBD1	TRBV4-3	once	TGCGCCAGCAGCCAAGGGACAGGGGTTGGGTACGAGCAGTACTTC	CASSQGTGVGYEQYF
TRBJ2-7	-	TRBV11-2	few	TGTGCCAGCAGCTTAGAGGCCCTCTACGAGCAGTACTTC	CASSLEALYEQYF
TRBJ2-7	TRBD2	TRBV7-2	-	TGTGCCAGCAGCCTGCGGGATAGCGGGTTGTATGGGTGGCAGTACTTC	CASSLRDSGLYGWQYF
TRBJ1-1	TRBD1	TRBV11-1	few	TGTGCCAGCAGGGGACAGGGGGCGACTGAAGCTTTCTTT	CASRGQGATEAFF
TRBJ2-1	-	TRBV6-5	-	TGTGCCAGCAGTCCGGCGGGTCTTGAGCAGTTCTTC	CASSPAGLEQFF
TRBJ2-3	TRBD2	TRBV27	once	TGTGCCAGCAACCAACCCGGGACTAGCGGGGTCCTGGGAGATACGCAGTATTTT	CASNQPGTSGVLGDTQYF
TRBJ1-1	-	TRBV29-1	few	TGCAGCGCCCTTAGAGGGGAAGCTTTCTTT	CSALRGEAFF
TRBJ2-1	-	TRBV4-3	-	TGCGCCAGCAGCCAAGATCCGCATGTTGAGCAGTTCTTC	CASSQDPHVEQFF
TRBJ1-4	-	TRBV19	-	TGTGCCACCGCGGACAGCTATCATTTAGAAAAACTGTTTTTT	CATADSYHLEKLFF
TRBJ1-1	TRBD1	TRBV28	-	TGTGCCAGCAGCCCGACAGGGCAGAGAAACACTGAAGCTTTCTTT	CASSPTGQRNTEAFF